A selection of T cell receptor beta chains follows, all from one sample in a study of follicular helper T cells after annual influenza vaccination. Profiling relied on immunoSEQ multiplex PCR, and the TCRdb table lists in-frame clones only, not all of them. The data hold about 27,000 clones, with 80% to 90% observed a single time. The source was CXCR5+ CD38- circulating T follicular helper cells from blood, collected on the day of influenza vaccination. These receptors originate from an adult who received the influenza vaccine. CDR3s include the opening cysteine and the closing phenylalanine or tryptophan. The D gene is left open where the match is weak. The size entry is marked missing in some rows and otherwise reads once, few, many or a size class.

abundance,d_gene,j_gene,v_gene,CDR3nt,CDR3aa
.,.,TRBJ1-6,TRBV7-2,TGTGCCAGCAGCTCCCGACGGGTGAATTCACCCCTCCACTTT,CASSSRRVNSPLHF
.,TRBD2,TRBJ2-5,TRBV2,TGTGCCAGCAGTGAGACTAGCGGGAGGCCGGGAGGAGAGACCCAGTACTTC,CASSETSGRPGGETQYF
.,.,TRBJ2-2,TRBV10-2,TGCGCCAGCAGTGTACCCAGGGGGGTGACCGGGGAGCTGTTTTTT,CASSVPRGVTGELFF
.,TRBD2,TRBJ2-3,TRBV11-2,TGTGCCAGCAGTTTATTAGCGGGTAGCACAGATACGCAGTATTTT,CASSLLAGSTDTQYF
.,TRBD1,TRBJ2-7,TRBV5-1,TGCGCCAGCAGCCCTGCCGGGACAGAGGTGGAAGAGCAGTACTTC,CASSPAGTEVEEQYF
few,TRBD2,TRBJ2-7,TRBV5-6,TGTGCCAGCAGCAAGCTAGCGGGAGTAGACGAGCAGTACTTC,CASSKLAGVDEQYF
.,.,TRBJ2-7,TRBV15,TGTGCCACCAGCAGAGATTATTCGGAGGATATCTCCTACGAGCAGTACTTC,CATSRDYSEDISYEQYF
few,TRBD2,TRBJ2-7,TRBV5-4,TGTGCCAGCAGCCCCGATCTAGCGGGAGCCCACGAGCAGTACTTC,CASSPDLAGAHEQYF
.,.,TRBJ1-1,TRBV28,TGTGCCAGCAGCTCCCCGGGAGGGAAGAACACTGAAGCTTTCTTT,CASSSPGGKNTEAFF
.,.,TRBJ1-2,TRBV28,TGTGCCACCACACAGGGACGGGCACTATGGTGCACCTTC,CATTQGRALWCTF
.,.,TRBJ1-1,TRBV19,TGTGCCAGTAGTATTGGGCAGGGTAACCCTGAAGCTTTCTTT,CASSIGQGNPEAFF
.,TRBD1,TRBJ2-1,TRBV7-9,TGTGCCAGCAGCTTAGGGTTGACAGGGGCCTACAATGAGCAGTTCTTC,CASSLGLTGAYNEQFF
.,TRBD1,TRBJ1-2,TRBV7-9,TGTGCCAGCAGCTTAGCCCCGGGGACAGCCCACTATGGCTACACCTTC,CASSLAPGTAHYGYTF
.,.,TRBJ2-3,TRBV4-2,TGTGCCAGCAGCCCCTCGTCTTCGGGCACAGATACGCAGTATTTT,CASSPSSSGTDTQYF
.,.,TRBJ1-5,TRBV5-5,TGTGCCAGCAGCTTGTATCAGGGGCCGCTGGAGCCCCAGCATTTT,CASSLYQGPLEPQHF
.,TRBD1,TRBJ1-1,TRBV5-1,TGCGCCAGAGGGGCCCTTGGACAGGGGAACACTGAAGCTTTCTTT,CARGALGQGNTEAFF
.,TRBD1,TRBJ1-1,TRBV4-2,TGTGCCAGCAGTAGGGGGCTGAACACTGAAGCTTTCTTT,CASSRGLNTEAFF
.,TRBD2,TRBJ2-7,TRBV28,TGTGCCAGCACCTCCGGGACTAGCGGCTTAGAGCAGTACTTC,CASTSGTSGLEQYF
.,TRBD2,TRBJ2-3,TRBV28,TGTGCCAGCAGCAGACTAGCGGACACAGATACGCAGTATTTT,CASSRLADTDTQYF
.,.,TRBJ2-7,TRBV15,TGTGCCACCAGCAGAGCGGGGGAGCCTACGGAGCAGTACTTC,CATSRAGEPTEQYF
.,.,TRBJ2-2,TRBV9,TGTGCCAGCAGGGAGAGACTAGAGCACGGGGAGCTGTTTTTT,CASRERLEHGELFF
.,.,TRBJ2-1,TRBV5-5,TGTGCCAGCAGCCTTGGAGACCGGTACAATGAGCAGTTCTTC,CASSLGDRYNEQFF
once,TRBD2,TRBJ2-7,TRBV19,TGTGCCAGTAGTATAACGGCTAGCGGGCCCCAGGACGAGCAGTACTTC,CASSITASGPQDEQYF
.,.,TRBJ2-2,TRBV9,TGTGCCAGCAGCGTCGGGCAGGACATTGCGAACACCGGGGAGCTGTTTTTT,CASSVGQDIANTGELFF
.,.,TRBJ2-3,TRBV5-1,TGCGCCAGCAACCAACAGGGCCCAAGGGGCACAGATACGCAGTATTTT,CASNQQGPRGTDTQYF
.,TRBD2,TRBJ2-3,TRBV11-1,TGTGCCAGCAGCTTGCGGCGACTAGCGGGGGCCTCCTATACGCAGTATTTT,CASSLRRLAGASYTQYF
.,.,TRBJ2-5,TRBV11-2,TGTGCCAGCAACTTAGGGGACTCACGGGGGACCCAGTACTTC,CASNLGDSRGTQYF
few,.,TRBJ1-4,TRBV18,TGTGCCAGCTCACCCCAGGCTAATGAAAAACTGTTTTTT,CASSPQANEKLFF
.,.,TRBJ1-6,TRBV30,TGTGCCTGGACGAATGGGCAGGGCTCCTATAATTCACCCCTCCACTTT,CAWTNGQGSYNSPLHF
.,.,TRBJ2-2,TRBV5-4,TGTGCCAGCAGCTTGGCCCAGGGGCCCACCGGGGAGCTGTTTTTT,CASSLAQGPTGELFF
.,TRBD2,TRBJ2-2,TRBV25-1,TGTGCCAGCAGTGAAGTCAGCGGGAAATGGGGGGAGCTGTTTTTT,CASSEVSGKWGELFF
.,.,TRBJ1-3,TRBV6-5,TGTGCCAGCAGTTCTAGGATGGCAGGGGCGGGAAACACCATATATTTT,CASSSRMAGAGNTIYF
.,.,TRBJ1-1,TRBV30,TGTGCTTCTTATAGGGGGGGCACTGAAGCTTTCTTT,CASYRGGTEAFF
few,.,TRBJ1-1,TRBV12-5,TGTGCTAGTGCCCTCACCTACAACACTGAAGCTTTCTTT,CASALTYNTEAFF
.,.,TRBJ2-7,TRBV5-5,TGTGCCAGCAGCTTACCAGGGCCCTACGAGCAGTACTTC,CASSLPGPYEQYF
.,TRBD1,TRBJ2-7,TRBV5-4,TGTGCCAGCAGCTGGACGGGACAGGGCTCCTACGAGCAGTACTTC,CASSWTGQGSYEQYF
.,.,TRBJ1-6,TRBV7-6,TGTGCCAGCAGCTTAGATCACGGGGGGGGCACAAGCTCCTATAATTCACCCCTCCACTTT,CASSLDHGGGTSSYNSPLHF
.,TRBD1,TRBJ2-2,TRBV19,TGTGCCAGTGGCACCTTTGGGTTAGGGACAGGGTGGGCTACCGGGGAGCTGTTTTTT,CASGTFGLGTGWATGELFF
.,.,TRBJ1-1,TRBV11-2,TGTGCCAGCAGCTACGCGAGCGGGCAGGGTGGAGGTTGGGGTACTGGAGCTTTCTTT,CASSYASGQGGGWGTGAFF
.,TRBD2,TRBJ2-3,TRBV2,TGTGCCAGCAGTGCGGAGACTAGCGGGGGGCCGGATACGCAGTATTTT,CASSAETSGGPDTQYF
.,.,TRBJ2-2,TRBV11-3,TGTGCCAGCAGCTTCGACAGGTCCACCGGGGAGCTGTTTTTT,CASSFDRSTGELFF
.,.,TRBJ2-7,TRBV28,TGTGCCAGCAGTCTACAGTCAGGGGAGCAGTACTTC,CASSLQSGEQYF
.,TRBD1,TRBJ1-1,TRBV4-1,TGCGCCAGCAGCCACATGGACAGGGATAACACTGAAGCTTTCTTT,CASSHMDRDNTEAFF